Listed below are T cell receptor beta chains from one sample, sequenced in a study of identical twins. MiXCR, run by TCRdb on the 5' RACE reads, gives a single entry per CDR3 protein. This table holds approximately 210,000 distinct CDR3 sequences, roughly a tenth found once. Specimen: memory (CD45RO+) T cells sorted from blood. Receptor source: a young woman in good health. CDR3s include the opening cysteine and the closing phenylalanine or tryptophan. A D gene is named only where the DNA matches it firmly. Size is omitted from some rows. Given values are once, few, many or a class for expanded clones.

.,.,TRBJ2-3,TRBV5-5,TGTGCCAGCAGCTTGGTACAGATCACAGATACGCAGTATTTT,CASSLVQITDTQYF
.,TRBD2,TRBJ2-1,TRBV18,TGTGCCAGCTCACCACGAGCGGGGGCCTCCTACAATGAGCAGTTCTTC,CASSPRAGASYNEQFF
few,TRBD2,TRBJ2-3,TRBV24-1,TGTGCCACCAGTGTAGGAGTAGCGGGGACAGATACGCAGTATTTT,CATSVGVAGTDTQYF
many,TRBD1,TRBJ1-2,TRBV12-3/TRBV12-4,TGTGCCAGCAGTCCCCGGACAGGGCCCTATGGCTACACCTTC,CASSPRTGPYGYTF
.,TRBD1,TRBJ2-4,TRBV7-3,TGTGCCAGCAGCCCCGGGACAGGGGAGAACATTCAGTACTTC,CASSPGTGENIQYF
many,.,TRBJ2-7,TRBV12-3/TRBV12-4,TGTGCCAGCGTCCTGACGGGGGGCTTTTCCTACGAGCAGTACTTC,CASVLTGGFSYEQYF
many,.,TRBJ1-2,TRBV12-3/TRBV12-4,TGTGCCAGCAGTTTAGGACACACGAACTATGGCTACACCTTC,CASSLGHTNYGYTF
.,.,TRBJ2-5,TRBV9,TGTGCCAGCAGCGTAGGTAGTATAGACCAAGAGACCCAGTACTTC,CASSVGSIDQETQYF
.,.,TRBJ1-1,TRBV5-1,TGCGCCAGCAGCTTCCCAGACAGAGCCCGTGAAGCTTTCTTT,CASSFPDRAREAFF
many,.,TRBJ1-1,TRBV11-1,TGTGCCAGCAGCTTTTCGATAGGGACCCAACAGAGGATGAACACTGAAGCTTTCTTT,CASSFSIGTQQRMNTEAFF
many,.,TRBJ2-2,TRBV7-2,TGTGCCAGCAGCCCCTTTCGGGACGGGGAGCTGTTTTTT,CASSPFRDGELFF
few,TRBD2,TRBJ2-7,TRBV7-9,TGTGCCAGCAGCTTATCGGGGGGTCCCTACGAGCAGTACTTC,CASSLSGGPYEQYF
few,.,TRBJ2-2,TRBV19,TGTGCCAGTAGTATAAGTACGGGGGCCGGGGAGCTGTTTTTT,CASSISTGAGELFF
.,TRBD2,TRBJ2-1,TRBV5-6,TGTGCCAGCAGTCCTAAGCGGGAGGGCCGGTACAATGAGCAGTTCTTC,CASSPKREGRYNEQFF
few,TRBD1,TRBJ2-7,TRBV6-1,TGTGCCAGCAGTCCTGGACAGGGGGCTTTCTACGAGCAGTACTTC,CASSPGQGAFYEQYF
.,.,TRBJ2-7,TRBV6-5,TGTGCCAGCAGGCAAAAGAGCTACGAGCAGTACTTC,CASRQKSYEQYF
many,TRBD2,TRBJ2-1,TRBV20-1,TGCAGTGCTAGAGATCAGATTAGCGGGAGTTTCAATGAGCAGTTCTTC,CSARDQISGSFNEQFF
.,TRBD1,TRBJ1-1,TRBV18,TGTGCCAGCTCACCCTTAGGACAGGATACTGAAGCTTTCTTT,CASSPLGQDTEAFF
few,.,TRBJ2-1,TRBV19,TGTGCCAGTAGTACCCCCAGGACTCAGTTCTTC,CASSTPRTQFF
many,.,TRBJ2-1,TRBV7-2,TGTGCCAGCAGGGGATCAGGGGCCGGAGAACAGTTCTTC,CASRGSGAGEQFF
many,.,TRBJ2-7,TRBV5-5,TGTGCCAGCAGCTCTCCTTACTACGAGCAGTACTTC,CASSSPYYEQYF
many,.,TRBJ2-2,TRBV12-3/TRBV12-4,TGTGCCAGCAGGTTCCAGGTCACCGGGGAGCTGTTTTTT,CASRFQVTGELFF
many,TRBD2,TRBJ2-1,TRBV29-1,TGCAGCGTTACCCAAGGGGCGGGAGGGGTGAATGAGCAGTTCTTC,CSVTQGAGGVNEQFF
.,TRBD2,TRBJ2-1,TRBV6-5,TGTGCCAGCAGTTACTCGCGCGGGAGTGGAAGAAATGAGCAGTTCTTC,CASSYSRGSGRNEQFF
.,TRBD2,TRBJ2-5,TRBV15,TGTGCCACCAGCAGAGGTAGCGGGAGGGCCGAGGAGACCCAGTACTTC,CATSRGSGRAEETQYF
.,.,TRBJ2-3,TRBV7-6,TGTGCCAGCAGCTTATCGGGGGCCCCCACAGATACGCAGTATTTT,CASSLSGAPTDTQYF
medium-sized,.,TRBJ2-2,TRBV6-4,TGTGCCAGCAGTGAGGGGGACACCGGGGAGCTGTTTTTT,CASSEGDTGELFF
many,.,TRBJ2-7,TRBV20-1,TGCAGTGCTAGAGGAAACTACCCATCCTACGAGCAGTACTTC,CSARGNYPSYEQYF
.,TRBD1,TRBJ1-6,TRBV5-1,TGCGCCAGCAGCTCGGAAACCCCGGGACAGGGATATTCACCCCTCCACTTT,CASSSETPGQGYSPLHF
many,.,TRBJ1-5,TRBV2,TGTGCCAGCAGCCCGAGCTATAATCAGCCCCAGCATTTT,CASSPSYNQPQHF